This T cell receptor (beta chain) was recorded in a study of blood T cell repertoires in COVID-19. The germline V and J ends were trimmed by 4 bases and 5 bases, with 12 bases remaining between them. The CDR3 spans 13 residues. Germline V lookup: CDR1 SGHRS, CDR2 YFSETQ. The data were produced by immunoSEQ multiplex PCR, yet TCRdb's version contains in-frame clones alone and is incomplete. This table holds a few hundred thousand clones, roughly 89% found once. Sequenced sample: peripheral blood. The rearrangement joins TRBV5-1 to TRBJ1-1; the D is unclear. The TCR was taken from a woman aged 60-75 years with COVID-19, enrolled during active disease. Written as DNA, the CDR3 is TGCGCCAGCAGCCTTGGATCGAGGACTGAAGCTTTCTTT. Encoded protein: CASSLGSRTEAFF.